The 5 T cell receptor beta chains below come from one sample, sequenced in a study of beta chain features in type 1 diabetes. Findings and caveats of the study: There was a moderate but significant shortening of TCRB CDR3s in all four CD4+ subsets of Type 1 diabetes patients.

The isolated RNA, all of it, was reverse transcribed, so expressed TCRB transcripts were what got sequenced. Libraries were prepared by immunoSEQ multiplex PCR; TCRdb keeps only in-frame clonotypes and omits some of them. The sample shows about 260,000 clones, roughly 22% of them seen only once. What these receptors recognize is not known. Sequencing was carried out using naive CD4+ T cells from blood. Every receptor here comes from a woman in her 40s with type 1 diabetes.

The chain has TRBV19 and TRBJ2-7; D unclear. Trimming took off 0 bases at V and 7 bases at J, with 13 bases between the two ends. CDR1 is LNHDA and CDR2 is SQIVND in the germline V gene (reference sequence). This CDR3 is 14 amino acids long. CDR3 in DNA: TGTGCCAGTAGTATAGAGGCGGCGAGTCGGGAGCAGTACTTC. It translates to CASSIEAASREQYF.

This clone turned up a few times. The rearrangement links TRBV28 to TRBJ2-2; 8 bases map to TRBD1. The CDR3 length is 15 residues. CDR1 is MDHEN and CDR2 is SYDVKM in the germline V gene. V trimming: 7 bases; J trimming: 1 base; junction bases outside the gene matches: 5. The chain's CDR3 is CASTPGQENTGELFF. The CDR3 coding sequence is TGTGCCAGCACCCCGGGACAGGAGAACACCGGGGAGCTGTTTTTT.

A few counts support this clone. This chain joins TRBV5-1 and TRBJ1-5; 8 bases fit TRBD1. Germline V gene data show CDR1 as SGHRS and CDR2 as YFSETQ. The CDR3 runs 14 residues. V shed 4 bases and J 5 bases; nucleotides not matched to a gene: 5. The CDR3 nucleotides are TGCGCCAGCAGCCCGACAGGGGCGGATCAGCCCCAGCATTTT. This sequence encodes CASSPTGADQPQHF.

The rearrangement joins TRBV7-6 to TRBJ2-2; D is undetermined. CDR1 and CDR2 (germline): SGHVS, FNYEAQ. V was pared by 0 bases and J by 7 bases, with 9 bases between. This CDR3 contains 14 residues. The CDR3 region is CASSLARSGGELFF. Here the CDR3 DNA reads TGTGCCAGCAGCTTAGCGCGGTCGGGCGGGGAGCTGTTTTTT.

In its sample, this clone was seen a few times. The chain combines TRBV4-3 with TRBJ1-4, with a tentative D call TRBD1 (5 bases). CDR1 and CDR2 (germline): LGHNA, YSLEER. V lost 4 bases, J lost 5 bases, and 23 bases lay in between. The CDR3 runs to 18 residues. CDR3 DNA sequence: TGCGCCAGCAGCCCGCTCGGGGGGTTGGACCCATTCAATGAAAAACTGTTTTTT. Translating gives CASSPLGGLDPFNEKLFF.